This T cell receptor (beta chain) was recovered during a study of OX40 agonist ivuxolimab in advanced cancers. Study background: Antecedent anti-PD-1, anti-PD-L1 or anti-CTLA-4 therapy was permissible, with under 50% having received some.

Sampling of blood occurred at baseline, cycle 4 day 1, and cycle 7 day 1. On this clone: Its target is not known.

General study findings and limits: Doses of 0.1 to 3.0 mg/kg were accompanied by clonal expansion of CD4+ and CD8+ blood T cells by week 6.

Germline V gene sequence: CDR1 SGDLS, CDR2 YYNGEE. The CDR3 has 16 amino acids. The trim removed 0 bases at V and 7 bases at J, leaving 8 bases unmatched. Only in-frame clones appear in the TCRdb table, and some are missing; sequencing was by immunoSEQ multiplex PCR. The sample lists tens of thousands of clones; more than 85% were seen once. The gene calls are TRBV9 and TRBJ1-4; 8 bases are a match to TRBD1. The material sequenced was CD4+ or CD8+ T cells sorted from blood, taken in a trial of the OX40 agonist ivuxolimab. This clonotype was obtained from an adult with an advanced solid tumor such as melanoma, head and neck, liver or kidney cancer. In DNA, the CDR3 is TGTGCCAGCAGCGTAGCTACGTCACAGGGGGGTGAAAAACTGTTTTTT. The encoded protein is CASSVATSQGGEKLFF.